These T cell receptor beta chains were read from a single sample in a study of cytomegalovirus exposure and HLA in healthy donors. The protocol was immunoSEQ multiplex PCR, while the TCRdb copy is restricted to in-frame clones and leaves out a portion. This table has some 110,000 clones, 60% to 85% appearing once. The specimen was PBMCs. The receptors come from a man between 35 and 55 years old in good health and CMV-seronegative. Both conserved end residues are part of each CDR3. The D gene is left open where the match is weak. Some rows have no size entry. The others give once, few or many, or a class for an expanded clone.

>TRBJ2-7|TRBV7-9|-|-
TGTGCCAGCAGCCCCTTAACGGCCCGAGATTCCTACCTAGCTTACGAGCAGTACTTC
CASSPLTARDSYLAYEQYF
>TRBJ2-5|TRBV7-9|-|-
TGTGCCAGCAGCTTAGCGACGGGGGAGACCCAGTACTTC
CASSLATGETQYF
>TRBJ1-2|TRBV18|-|-
TGTGCCAGCTCACCGGCCTATGGTCAGGGGAATGGCTACACCTTC
CASSPAYGQGNGYTF
>TRBJ1-6|TRBV18|TRBD1|few
TGTGCCAGCTCACGGGACAGGTATAATTCACCCCTCCACTTT
CASSRDRYNSPLHF
>TRBJ1-5|TRBV6-1|TRBD1|few
TGTGCCAGCAGTGAACGATCGCCAGGGGGCTATAGCAATCAGCCCCAGCATTTT
CASSERSPGGYSNQPQHF
>TRBJ2-5|TRBV7-2|-|-
TGTGCCAGCAGCTCCCAGGGGGGAGAGACCCAGTACTTC
CASSSQGGETQYF
>TRBJ1-2|TRBV5-6|TRBD1|-
TGTGCCAGCACGAAGGGCCGAGACAGGGGACTTGGTGGCTACACCTTC
CASTKGRDRGLGGYTF
>TRBJ2-7|TRBV29-1|-|-
TGCAGCGCTGGACCGGGGTCCTACGAGCAGTACTTC
CSAGPGSYEQYF
>TRBJ1-5|TRBV15|-|-
TGTGCCACCAGCAGAGATGGCTCTGGACAGAAGATTCAGCCCCAGCATTTT
CATSRDGSGQKIQPQHF
>TRBJ1-2|TRBV2|-|-
TGTGCCAGCAGTGAAATCGACAGAAACTATGGCTACACCTTC
CASSEIDRNYGYTF
>TRBJ2-7|TRBV5-1|TRBD1|-
TGCGCCAGCAGCTTCAGAGGACAGGGCTCGGGCGAGCAGTACTTC
CASSFRGQGSGEQYF
>TRBJ1-6|TRBV2|-|-
TGTGCCAGCAGAGCCACTTTACGGGGGGATTCACCCCTCCACTTT
CASRATLRGDSPLHF
>TRBJ2-3|TRBV7-8|-|-
TGTGCCAGCAGCCCGACAATAAGCACAGATACGCAGTATTTT
CASSPTISTDTQYF
>TRBJ1-2|TRBV6-6|TRBD1|-
TGTGCCAGCAGTTACGGGACAGGGCACTATGGCTACACCTTC
CASSYGTGHYGYTF
>TRBJ2-3|TRBV7-2|TRBD2|once
TGTGCCAGCAGCATTACAGCGGGGGGTTACACAGATACGCAGTATTTT
CASSITAGGYTDTQYF